This TCR beta chain came from a study of blood T cell repertoires in COVID-19. Study as a whole: Both acute and convalescent COVID-19 samples were obtained from the United States, Italy and Spain. The cDNA or gDNA used as material had been derived from T cells, B-cell-depleted T cells, or PBMCs.

Here immunoSEQ multiplex PCR was the method, and the copy in TCRdb shows in-frame clones only, minus some. The repertoire has under 150,000 clones, around 84% of them found once; the top ten carry approximately 3.6%. V was shortened by 3 bases and J by 6 bases, with 11 bases between the two germline ends. Germline CDR1 is LNHDA and CDR2 is SQIVND (reference sequence). The CDR3 consists of 14 residues. The specimen sequenced was peripheral blood. The clonotype was recovered from a man aged 35-49 years with acute or convalescent COVID-19. The V and J genes are TRBV19 and TRBJ2-2; D is possibly TRBD2 (6 bases). The CDR3 reads CASSIGGVAGELFF. CDR3 DNA: TGTGCCAGTAGTATTGGAGGGGTGGCCGGGGAGCTGTTTTTT.